Below, 14 T cell receptor beta chains from the same sample are listed, as sequenced in a study of blood T cell repertoires in COVID-19 (dated by TCRdb to the early 2020s). Receptor amplification or capture employed the immunoSEQ multiplex PCR assay. The table was pulled from immuneACCESS by TCRdb, which kept in-frame rearrangements only. Such tables lose some clones; where checked, under half of the loss comes from unresolved V genes, and the rest has no known cause. The table for this sample lists approximately 500,000 clones; approximately 90% of them were counted only once. Approximately 1.8% of the sample rests with the top ten. The sample comprised PBMCs or T cells enriched from blood (not recorded which). The receptors were sampled from a woman aged 40 to 49 who had recovered from COVID-19.

This sequence joins TRBV27 and TRBJ2-7, with 9 bases matching TRBD1. V lost 3 bases to trimming and J lost 9 bases; unmatched junction nucleotides: 9. This CDR3 contains 14 residues. Germline V gene sequence: CDR1 MNHEY, CDR2 SMNVEV (reference sequence). The CDR3 coding sequence is TGTGCCAGCAGTTTCGCGACAGGGGGACCTTGGCAGTACTTC. Its translation is CASSFATGGPWQYF.

The chain uses TRBV7-2 and TRBJ2-2, with a tentative D call TRBD1 (6 bases). The germline CDR1 and CDR2 sequences are SGHTA and FQGNSA. This CDR3 contains 12 residues. Trimming pared 5 bases from V and 8 bases from J, leaving 9 bases between. In DNA, the CDR3 is TGTGCCAGCAGCCCGAGGGGGGGGGAGCTGTTTTTT. Translating it yields CASSPRGGELFF.

The chain joins TRBV27 to TRBJ1-3; 10 bases are a match to TRBD1. Germline CDR1 MNHEY, CDR2 SMNVEV (reference sequence). With V trimmed by 6 bases and J by 2 bases, 4 bases remained unmatched. The CDR3 spans 15 residues. The CDR3 DNA is TGTGCCAGCAGCAGACAGGGGGCGCCTGGAAACACCATATATTTT. It specifies CASSRQGAPGNTIYF.

The chain joins TRBV7-2 to TRBJ2-5; TRBD2 matches at 8 bases. The CDR3 sequence is 15 residues long. CDR1 and CDR2 from the germline V gene are SGHTA and FQGNSA. V gave up 4 bases and J gave up 5 bases; unmatched junction bases: 9. CDR3: CASSSTGTRGETQYF. CDR3 coding DNA: TGTGCCAGCAGCTCTACCGGGACTAGGGGTGAGACCCAGTACTTC.

J is TRBJ2-6 and V is TRBV19; tentatively, D is TRBD2 (6 bases). V was trimmed by 7 bases and J by 0 bases, leaving 16 bases between them. From germline, CDR1 is LNHDA and CDR2 SQIVND (reference sequence). The length of the CDR3 is 17 residues. CDR3 DNA sequence: TGTGCCAGTAAGAGGCGGGACGGAAACTCTGGGGCCAACGTCCTGACTTTC. It encodes CASKRRDGNSGANVLTF.

The chain couples TRBV24-1 to TRBJ2-1; TRBD2 aligns across 7 bases. CDR3 size: 17 residues. V lost 5 bases, J lost 7 bases, and 16 bases stayed unmatched. Germline CDR1 and CDR2: KGHDR and SFDVKD. The CDR3 loop reads CATSGVGSGQGGNEQFF. Written as DNA, the CDR3 is TGTGCCACCAGTGGGGTAGGGAGCGGTCAGGGAGGGAATGAGCAGTTCTTC.

The V call is TRBV6-6, the J call TRBJ1-5; 7 bases are a match to TRBD1. CDR3 length: 15 residues. V lost 7 bases and J lost 2; bases outside the gene matches: 8. Germline CDR1 reads MNHNY; CDR2 reads SVGAGI (reference sequence). The CDR3 is CASKEQGLGNQPQHF. Written as DNA, the CDR3 is TGTGCCAGCAAAGAACAGGGGCTTGGCAATCAGCCCCAGCATTTT.

J is TRBJ1-2 and V is TRBV10-3; D gene unclear. In germline, CDR1 is ENHRY, CDR2 SYGVKD. V gave up 0 bases and J gave up 4 bases, with 3 bases separating them. The CDR3 is 12 residues long. The CDR3 protein is CAISESSYGYTF. In DNA, the CDR3 is TGTGCCATCAGTGAGTCGAGCTATGGCTACACCTTC.

The V call is TRBV5-1, the J call TRBJ2-1, with D maybe TRBD2 (6 bases). The CDR3 length is 15 residues. Germline V CDR1 and CDR2: SGHRS, YFSETQ. The V end was cut by 3 bases, the J end by 8 bases, with 18 bases between. The CDR3 DNA reads TGCGCCAGCAGCTGGGGGGTCTCAATGGACGATGAGCAGTTCTTC. Protein product: CASSWGVSMDDEQFF. The whole variable domain, filled in from reference TRBV5-1 and TRBJ2-1, reads KAGVTQTPRYLIKTRGQQVTLSCSPISGHRSVSWYQQTPGQGLQFLFEYFSETQRNKGNFPGRFSGRQFSNSRSEMNVSTLELGDSALYLCASSWGVSMDDEQFFGPGTRLTVL.

The rearrangement links TRBV5-1 to TRBJ1-1; D perhaps matches TRBD1 (5 bases). In germline, CDR1 is SGHRS, CDR2 YFSETQ. V lost 3 bases, J lost 6 bases, and 6 bases lay in between. The CDR3 extends over 11 amino acids. CDR3 amino acids: CASSWGAEAFF. The DNA of the CDR3 is TGCGCCAGCAGCTGGGGGGCTGAAGCTTTCTTT.

The V call is TRBV6-2 or TRBV6-3, the J call TRBJ2-7; D possibly corresponds to TRBD1 (5 bases). Germline V gene data show CDR1 as MNHEY and CDR2 as SVGEGT. The CDR3 loop spans 14 amino acids. V dropped 0 bases and J dropped 3 bases, with 9 bases sitting between them. The CDR3 is CASSYSETVYEQYF. Here the CDR3 DNA reads TGTGCCAGCAGTTACTCTGAGACAGTCTACGAGCAGTACTTC.

This clone occurred many times. The rearrangement joins TRBV29-1 to TRBJ2-7; TRBD1 aligns across 9 bases. This CDR3 comprises 13 residues. With V trimmed by 4 bases and J by 3 bases, 4 bases remained unmatched. CDR1 and CDR2 from the germline V gene are SQVTM and ANQGSEA. Here the CDR3 reads CSVGTGEGYEQYF. CDR3 DNA sequence: TGCAGCGTTGGGACAGGGGAGGGCTACGAGCAGTACTTC.

CDR3 coding DNA: TGTGCCATCAGCCGGGACAGGACCGCTAACTATGGCTACACCTTC. This translates into CAISRDRTANYGYTF. The chain employs TRBV10-3 and TRBJ1-2; TRBD1 aligns across 8 bases. Germline loops: CDR1 ENHRY, CDR2 SYGVKD. The CDR3 is made up of 15 amino acids. Trimming removed 6 bases from V and 0 bases from J; junction bases left unmatched: 6.

The chain carries TRBV21-1 and TRBJ1-2; no DNA check was done on the table's D call, TRBD1. TRBV21-1 corresponds to a pseudogene. The CDR3 is 13 amino acids. CDR3 sequence (DNA): TGTGCCAGCATCTTAAGACAGGGCTATGGCTACACCTTC. As protein: CASILRQGYGYTF.